The clone carrying this T cell receptor beta chain was seen only a few times. The antigen is undetermined. The repertoire was sequenced with immunoSEQ multiplex PCR; TCRdb's copy has only in-frame clones and lacks some. The sample has tens of thousands of clones; around a third are singletons. The CDR3 consists of 14 residues. Deletions cut 6 bases from V and 4 bases from J, with 15 bases between. Germline V lookup: CDR1 KGHSH, CDR2 LQKENI. The data originate from a study of tumour-infiltrating T cells in Burkitt lymphoma. Study-level information: Patients covered every epidemiological subtype of Burkitt lymphoma. Overall and progression-free survival were predicted by productive clonality. Notes on the study in general: Many Burkitt lymphoma patients shared several public clonotypes.

The V call is TRBV18, the J call TRBJ1-2; D might be TRBD1 (6 bases). Material for sequencing was tumor tissue. The source of this sequence is a human donor with Burkitt lymphoma. The CDR3 DNA is TGTGCCAGCTCGCCCGAGGGGGTCGCCTATGGCTACACCTTC. This codes for CASSPEGVAYGYTF.